One and the same sample provided the 28 T cell receptor beta chains below, sequenced in a study of cytomegalovirus exposure and HLA in healthy donors. The PCR employed 60 Vbeta primers together with 13 Jbeta primers. Produced via immunoSEQ multiplex PCR; TCRdb's table is partial and in-frame only. The sample contains some 130,000 clones, 76% of which appear only once. Sequencing used PBMCs. Source of these receptors: a man in his forties or fifties in good health and CMV-seronegative.

V usage is TRBV7-6 and J usage is TRBJ2-5; TRBD2 aligns across 9 bases. CDR1 SGHVS and CDR2 FNYEAQ come from the germline V gene. The J segment lost 5 bases and the V segment lost 5 bases, leaving 6 bases of the junction unmatched. This CDR3 has 14 residues. CDR3 loop: CASSPGTSYETQYF. CDR3 sequence (DNA): TGTGCCAGCAGCCCCGGGACTAGCTATGAGACCCAGTACTTC. The full variable domain, rest sourced from reference TRBV7-6 and TRBJ2-5, is GAGVSQSPRYKVTKRGQDVALRCDPISGHVSLYWYRQALGQGPEFLTYFNYEAQQDKSGLPNDRFSAERPEGSISTLTIQRTEQRDSAMYRCASSPGTSYETQYFGPGTRLLVL.

This chain uses TRBV7-2 with TRBJ2-3; 7 bases line up with TRBD2. The germline gives CDR1 SGHTA, CDR2 FQGNSA. V lost 4 bases and J lost 0; bases outside the gene matches: 4. CDR3 length equals 15 residues. CDR3 sequence reads: CASSWGAGSTDTQYF. CDR3 nucleotide sequence: TGTGCCAGCAGCTGGGGAGCGGGGAGCACAGATACGCAGTATTTT.

V and J are TRBV7-8 and TRBJ1-1; 8 positions match TRBD1. Trimming at V came to 6 bases and at J to 3 bases, leaving 6 bases not matched to a gene. CDR3 size: 14 residues. Germline CDR1 reads SGHVS; CDR2 reads FQNEAQ. The CDR3 DNA sequence: TGTGCCAGCAGGTACGGACAGGGAGACACTGAAGCTTTCTTT. Amino acids: CASRYGQGDTEAFF.

V and J are TRBV7-9 and TRBJ2-3; TRBD2 agrees at 8 bases. The length of the CDR3 is 15 residues. The trim removed 2 bases at V and 2 bases at J, leaving 3 bases unmatched. CDR1 and CDR2 from the germline V gene are SEHNR and FQNEAQ (reference sequence). The CDR3 DNA sequence: TGTGCCAGCAGCTTACTAGCGGGTCACACAGATACGCAGTATTTT. This encodes CASSLLAGHTDTQYF.

This clone was counted once. This sequence joins TRBV7-2 and TRBJ2-1; TRBD2 matches at 14 bases. CDR3 length: 15 residues. V lost 8 bases to trimming and J lost 8 bases; unmatched junction nucleotides: 8. From germline, CDR1 is SGHTA and CDR2 FQGNSA. In DNA form, the CDR3 reads TGTGCCAGCGGTCCCGGGACTAGCGGGAGAGATGAGCAGTTCTTC. It specifies CASGPGTSGRDEQFF.

The chain recombines TRBV12-5 with TRBJ2-1; D is unclear. The CDR3 has 13 residues. V lost 4 bases, J lost 6 bases, and 10 bases lay in between. Per germline, CDR1 LGHNT and CDR2 FRNRAP. The CDR3 spells CASGSLEPNEQFF. The DNA for the CDR3 is TGTGCTAGTGGTTCCCTAGAACCCAATGAGCAGTTCTTC.

J is TRBJ2-3 and V is TRBV13, with 11 bases aligning to TRBD1. With 4 bases clipped from V and 3 bases from J, the junction kept 6 bases outside the gene matches. The CDR3 loop spans 16 amino acids. CDR1 PRHDT and CDR2 FYEKMQ come from the germline V gene (reference sequence). The CDR3 sequence is CASSSRDRGTTDTQYF. The DNA for the CDR3 is TGTGCCAGCAGCTCCCGGGACAGGGGGACTACAGATACGCAGTATTTT.

Notes on this clone: Other DNA sequences in the sample encode the same CDR3. The chain is built from TRBV9 and TRBJ2-2; D gene ambiguous. V dropped 0 bases and J dropped 7 bases, with 10 bases sitting between them. Looked up from germline, CDR1 is SGDLS and CDR2 is YYNGEE. This CDR3 has 14 residues. DNA of the CDR3: TGTGCCAGCAGCGTAGCCAGTGGTATCGGGGAGCTGTTTTTT. Translation gives CASSVASGIGELFF.

The V and J genes are TRBV6-1 and TRBJ2-1; weak D call: TRBD1 (6 bases). Germline CDR1 is MNHNS and CDR2 is SASEGT. Trimming shortened V by 5 bases and J by 5 bases, and 13 bases separated the two germline ends. This CDR3 contains 14 residues. CDR3 sequence: CASSTPGTHNEQFF. The CDR3 DNA reads TGTGCCAGCAGTACTCCCGGGACACACAATGAGCAGTTCTTC.

The rearrangement joins TRBV7-2 to TRBJ2-1; possibly TRBD1 for D (6 bases). Germline V gene sequence: CDR1 SGHTA, CDR2 FQGNSA. CDR3 length: 15 residues. Trimming took 0 bases from V and 3 from J, leaving 9 bases between them. This CDR3 reads CASSLALGHYNEQFF. The CDR3 DNA reads TGTGCCAGCAGCTTAGCGCTGGGACACTACAATGAGCAGTTCTTC.

This clone was counted between two and nine times. The J gene is TRBJ2-3, the V gene TRBV19; unclear D gene. This CDR3 has 14 amino acids. Trimming removed 3 bases at V and 6 bases at J, with 13 bases between. Per germline, CDR1 LNHDA and CDR2 SQIVND (reference sequence). The DNA of the CDR3 is TGTGCCAGTAGTATCGGATCCCAGCGCGATACGCAGTATTTT. This encodes CASSIGSQRDTQYF.

This clone was detected only a few times. This chain joins TRBV7-2 and TRBJ2-1; 10 nucleotides match TRBD1. CDR3 length equals 16 residues. CDR1 is SGHTA, CDR2 FQGNSA, per germline. The ends lost 1 base at V and 5 bases at J; junction bases unmatched: 5. CDR3 region: CASSLVWTGGNNEQFF. CDR3 sequence (DNA): TGTGCCAGCAGCTTAGTCTGGACAGGGGGTAACAATGAGCAGTTCTTC.

The chain is built from TRBV6-1 and TRBJ1-1; D not resolved. The CDR3 runs 14 residues. Deletions cut 4 bases from V and 2 bases from J, with 11 bases between. Germline V gene sequence: CDR1 MNHNS, CDR2 SASEGT. The CDR3 DNA is TGTGCCAGCAGTGCCCGACACCTAAACACTGAAGCTTTCTTT. It encodes CASSARHLNTEAFF.

This clone came up a few times. The V call is TRBV29-1, the J call TRBJ2-3, with 7 bases that match TRBD2. The germline V gene has CDR1 SQVTM and CDR2 ANQGSEA. V lost 2 bases to trimming and J lost 7 bases; unmatched junction nucleotides: 12. The CDR3 spans 15 residues. CDR3 residues: CSVELAERDLHTQYF. In nucleotides, the CDR3 is TGCAGCGTTGAATTGGCGGAGCGGGATCTCCATACGCAGTATTTT.

The rearrangement links TRBV28 to TRBJ1-4; D gene unclear. Between the trimmed V and J ends, which lost 4 bases and 8 bases, there was a span of 17 bases. The V gene's germline CDR1 is MDHEN and CDR2 SYDVKM. The CDR3 covers 15 residues. In DNA form, the CDR3 reads TGTGCCAGCAGTTCGCAGGTCCAGACAAGGGAAAAACTGTTTTTT. It translates to CASSSQVQTREKLFF.

The chain couples TRBV10-3 to TRBJ2-7; D may be TRBD1 (6 bases). Trimming stripped 8 bases from V and 12 bases from J, with 23 bases between. In germline, CDR1 is ENHRY, CDR2 SYGVKD. The CDR3 totals 13 residues. CDR3 sequence: CAIGDHEEDSRYF. CDR3 sequence (DNA): TGTGCCATCGGGGACCATGAGGAGGACAGTCGGTACTTC.

The chain recombines TRBV29-1 with TRBJ1-2; 10 positions match TRBD1. The V gene end was trimmed by 4 bases and the J gene end by 11 bases; junction bases not matched to a gene: 7. Germline CDR1 and CDR2: SQVTM and ANQGSEA. This CDR3 region has 12 residues. This chain's CDR3 is CSVGGQGPNYTF. CDR3 nucleotide sequence: TGCAGCGTTGGGGGACAGGGGCCTAATTACACCTTC.

This clone appeared a few times. V gene TRBV5-1 combines with J gene TRBJ1-1, with 9 nucleotides matching TRBD1. Germline V CDR1 and CDR2: SGHRS, YFSETQ. The CDR3 loop spans 13 amino acids. V shed 4 bases and J 5 bases; nucleotides not matched to a gene: 3. CDR3 nucleotide sequence: TGCGCCAGCAGCGGGGGACAGGGAACTGAAGCTTTCTTT. The encoded protein is CASSGGQGTEAFF.

The chain links TRBV7-9 to TRBJ1-1; D possibly corresponds to TRBD1 (6 bases). V was pared by 0 bases and J by 8 bases, with 10 bases between. The germline gives CDR1 SEHNR, CDR2 FQNEAQ (reference sequence). The CDR3 contains 13 residues. The CDR3 nucleotides are TGTGCCAGCAGCTTAGCGGGGGCAGAGGAAGCTTTCTTT. This translates into CASSLAGAEEAFF.

This chain joins TRBV30 and TRBJ1-5, with 7 bases lining up with TRBD1. The CDR3 is 12 residues long. The germline V gene has CDR1 GTSNPN and CDR2 SVGIG (reference sequence). V dropped 5 bases and J dropped 12; count of bases not matched to a gene: 10. The CDR3 loop reads CAWAQGVVHQHF. The DNA of the CDR3 is TGTGCCTGGGCGCAGGGGGTCGTCCACCAGCATTTT.

The chain couples TRBV7-7 to TRBJ1-4; D possibly corresponds to TRBD1 (6 bases). Trimming pared 5 bases from V and 6 bases from J, leaving 25 bases between. The CDR3 totals 18 residues. Germline V lookup: CDR1 SSHAT, CDR2 FNYEAQ (reference sequence). The CDR3: CASSARPVGRGGDEKLFF. The CDR3 DNA follows: TGTGCCAGCAGCGCGCGTCCGGTGGGCAGGGGAGGGGATGAAAAACTGTTTTTT.

V gene TRBV9 combines with J gene TRBJ1-4, with D possibly TRBD1 on 6 matching bases. The germline V and J ends were trimmed by 3 bases and 10 bases, with 10 bases remaining between them. The CDR3 consists of 12 residues. The germline V gene encodes CDR1 SGDLS and CDR2 YYNGEE. The CDR3 sequence is CASSAVGGKLFF. The CDR3 DNA reads as TGTGCCAGCAGCGCGGTAGGGGGAAAACTGTTTTTT.

The chain carries TRBV11-2 and TRBJ2-1, with 7 bases identical to TRBD2. CDR1 is SGHAT, CDR2 FQNNGV, per germline. The V and J ends lost 5 bases and 7 bases, in that order; junction bases with no gene match: 8. This CDR3 is built from 14 residues. In DNA, the CDR3 is TGTGCCAGCAGCGGAGCGGGGAACCGTAATGAGCAGTTCTTC. Protein sequence: CASSGAGNRNEQFF.

The V and J genes are TRBV6-1 and TRBJ2-5, with D possibly being TRBD2 (5 bases). V was trimmed by 8 bases and J by 2 bases, leaving 18 bases between them. Germline V gene lookup returns CDR1 MNHNS and CDR2 SASEGT. This CDR3 contains 15 residues. CDR3 sequence reads: CASAVGISTQETQYF. CDR3 nucleotides: TGTGCCAGCGCGGTCGGGATTTCCACGCAAGAGACCCAGTACTTC.

This chain uses TRBV6-6 with TRBJ2-3; 10 bases match TRBD1. V was clipped by 2 bases and J by 5 bases; unmatched bases: 4. The CDR3 loop spans 15 amino acids. Germline values: CDR1 MNHNY, CDR2 SVGAGI (reference sequence). CDR3 protein: CASSYGTGERDTQYF. CDR3 bases: TGTGCCAGCAGTTACGGGACAGGGGAGAGAGATACGCAGTATTTT.

Written as DNA, the CDR3 is TGCGCCAGCAGTCAATTAGTCAGGGGGGTGGACACTGAAGCTTTCTTT. It is translated as CASSQLVRGVDTEAFF. The chain joins TRBV23-1 to TRBJ1-1, with 7 bases fitting TRBD1. TRBV23-1 qualifies as an ORF whose function is uncertain. V dropped 1 base and J dropped 3; count of bases not matched to a gene: 8. CDR3 length equals 16 residues.

This clone turned up a few times. The chain couples TRBV5-1 to TRBJ2-7; 11 nucleotides align to TRBD2. CDR3 length: 14 amino acids. Germline assignment: CDR1 SGHRS and CDR2 YFSETQ. Trimming took 2 bases from V and 3 from J; bases not matched to a gene: 1. CDR3 nucleotides: TGCGCCAGCAGCTTCGGGACTAGCGGCTACGAGCAGTACTTC. Amino acid sequence: CASSFGTSGYEQYF.

DNA for the CDR3: TGTGCCAGCAGCCGGGGACAGGGGCGGCAGTTCTTC. It is translated as CASSRGQGRQFF. V is TRBV7-3 and J is TRBJ2-1, with 10 bases aligning to TRBD1. From germline, CDR1 is SGHTA and CDR2 FQGTGA. The CDR3 has 12 amino acids. J gave up 12 bases and V 5 bases, and 4 bases lay outside the gene matches.